Listed here are 27 T cell receptor beta chains from one sample, sequenced in a study of blood T cell repertoires in COVID-19. Generated by immunoSEQ multiplex PCR, the TCRdb table keeps only in-frame clones and is missing some. The sample carries 140,000 to 150,000 clones, around nine tenths recorded once. The specimen sequenced was peripheral blood. These receptors all come from a woman aged 45-59 years with acute or convalescent COVID-19.

This clone was counted once. The V gene is TRBV13, the J gene TRBJ2-7; possible D gene TRBD1, 5 bases. CDR3 length: 15 amino acids. Per the germline V gene, CDR1 is PRHDT and CDR2 is FYEKMQ (reference sequence). With 1 base removed from V and 2 bases from J, the gap between germline ends came to 12 bases. The CDR3 loop is CASSLEDTFPYEQYF. CDR3 sequence (DNA): TGTGCCAGCAGCTTAGAGGACACCTTTCCCTACGAGCAGTACTTC.

The V gene is TRBV28, the J gene TRBJ2-7; 12 nucleotides agree with TRBD2. The V and J ends lost 5 bases and 1 base, in that order; junction bases with no gene match: 3. Germline V gene lookup returns CDR1 MDHEN and CDR2 SYDVKM. The CDR3 contains 15 residues. DNA for the CDR3: TGTGCCAGCAGTCTAGCGGGGGGGGATTCCTACGAGCAGTACTTC. Amino acid sequence: CASSLAGGDSYEQYF.

This sequence joins TRBV7-3 and TRBJ2-3; TRBD2 matches 15 bases. This CDR3 comprises 16 residues. The trim removed 4 bases at V and 4 bases at J, leaving 3 bases unmatched. The germline CDR1 and CDR2 sequences are SGHTA and FQGTGA. The CDR3 loop reads CASSSGLAGGADTQYF. Written as DNA, the CDR3 is TGTGCCAGCAGCTCAGGACTAGCGGGAGGGGCAGATACGCAGTATTTT.

V usage is TRBV7-3 and J usage is TRBJ2-5; D perhaps matches TRBD2 (6 bases). The CDR3 sequence is 15 residues long. The V end was cut by 5 bases, the J end by 2 bases, with 15 bases between. In germline, CDR1 is SGHTA, CDR2 FQGTGA. The CDR3 sequence: CASSAYPRGQETQYF. As DNA, the CDR3 is TGTGCCAGCAGCGCCTATCCTCGGGGGCAAGAGACCCAGTACTTC. The full variable domain, with the rest looked up from reference TRBV7-3 and TRBJ2-5, is GAGVSQTPSNKVTEKGKYVELRCDPISGHTALYWYRQSLGQGPEFLIYFQGTGAADDSGLPNDRFFAVRPEGSVSTLKIQRTERGDSAVYLCASSAYPRGQETQYFGPGTRLLVL.

This sequence joins TRBV28 and TRBJ1-5, with no clear D. This CDR3 contains 15 residues. Between the trimmed V and J ends, which lost 5 bases and 4 bases, there was a span of 15 bases. Germline CDR1 reads MDHEN; CDR2 reads SYDVKM. CDR3 amino acids: CASSGAPGGNQPQHF. Written as DNA, the CDR3 is TGTGCCAGCAGTGGCGCCCCGGGAGGTAATCAGCCCCAGCATTTT.

Turning to this clone: One end of the junction fails to match germline, which may point to a read error. The chain recombines TRBV6-1 with TRBJ1-5; 7 positions agree with TRBD1. Germline V gene data show CDR1 as MNHNS and CDR2 as SASEGT. This CDR3 region has 15 residues. The CDR3 loop reads CASTEPGGPHQPQHF. CDR3 nucleotides: TGTGCCAGCACTGAACCAGGGGGGCCCCATCAGCCCCAGCATTTT.

The chain couples TRBV4-1 to TRBJ1-2; D is ambiguous. Trimming cost V 0 bases and J 8 bases, with 16 bases left between them. The CDR3 contains 15 residues. Germline CDR1 is MGHRA and CDR2 is YSYEKL. The CDR3 here is CASSQDIAQVRGYTF. CDR3 sequence (DNA): TGCGCCAGCAGCCAAGATATAGCGCAGGTCCGGGGCTACACCTTC.

DNA for the CDR3: TGTGCCAGCACAACAGGGGTTGGAAGCAATCAGCCCCAGCATTTT. Translated: CASTTGVGSNQPQHF. V is TRBV27 and J is TRBJ1-5; 7 positions match TRBD1. Per germline, CDR1 MNHEY and CDR2 SMNVEV (reference sequence). The CDR3 is 15 residues long. Trimming cost V 7 bases and J 1 base; bases outside gene matches: 7.

This sequence joins TRBV3-1 (or the pseudogene TRBV3-2) and TRBJ1-1; TRBD1 aligns across 8 bases. Trimming removed 4 bases from V and 1 base from J; junction bases left unmatched: 5. The CDR3 is made up of 15 amino acids. CDR1 is LGHDT and CDR2 is YNNKEL in the germline V gene (reference sequence). The CDR3 is CASSPQGAPNTEAFF. For the CDR3, the DNA is TGTGCCAGCAGCCCTCAGGGGGCCCCGAACACTGAAGCTTTCTTT.

This chain links TRBV4-2 with TRBJ2-3; 8 bases align to TRBD2. Germline CDR1 reads LGHNA; CDR2 reads YNFKEQ. The V gene end was trimmed by 0 bases and the J gene end by 8 bases; junction bases not matched to a gene: 4. This CDR3 spans 14 amino acids. This CDR3 reads CASSQEAGEFTQYF. In nucleotides, the CDR3 is TGTGCCAGCAGCCAAGAAGCGGGGGAGTTTACGCAGTATTTT.

This chain uses TRBV5-8 with TRBJ2-1; unclear D gene. The germline V gene encodes CDR1 SGHTS and CDR2 YDEGEE. There are 14 residues in the CDR3. The V and J ends lost 0 bases and 2 bases respectively, with 6 bases between them. The CDR3: CASSLGLAYNEQFF. Written as DNA, the CDR3 is TGTGCCAGCAGCTTGGGACTCGCCTACAATGAGCAGTTCTTC.

The DNA for the CDR3 is TGTGCCAGCAGGCTATCCGGGACTAGCACTTACGAGCAGTACTTC. It translates to CASRLSGTSTYEQYF. V usage is TRBV5-4 and J usage is TRBJ2-7; the match to TRBD2 covers 9 bases. Germline V gives CDR1 SGHNT, CDR2 YYREEE (reference sequence). The CDR3 covers 15 residues. V lost 5 bases to trimming and J lost 4 bases; unmatched junction nucleotides: 10.

Only one count was recorded for this clone. The V gene is TRBV10-2, the J gene TRBJ1-4; D uncertain. Trimming left V 4 bases short and J 0 bases short, with 9 bases between. This CDR3 has 15 amino acids. Germline V gene sequence: CDR1 WSHSY, CDR2 SAAADI. The CDR3 reads CASSVRDTTNEKLFF. The CDR3 coding sequence is TGCGCCAGCAGTGTCCGCGATACAACTAATGAAAAACTGTTTTTT.

The CDR3 DNA reads as TGTGCCAGCTCCCTTCACGGGGGGACAGGCGACTCGGTCAAAAACATTCAGTACTTC. It encodes CASSLHGGTGDSVKNIQYF. The genes are TRBV27 and TRBJ2-4; tentatively, D is TRBD1 (8 bases). CDR1 and CDR2 from the germline V gene are MNHEY and SMNVEV (reference sequence). The CDR3 runs 19 residues. V was cut by 8 bases and J by 3 bases, with 29 bases left in between.

A single count supports this clone. V is TRBV6-6 and J is TRBJ2-3; 7 bases are a match to TRBD2. This CDR3 is built from 15 residues. Trimming at V came to 8 bases and at J to 0 bases, leaving 8 bases not matched to a gene. CDR1 is MNHNY, CDR2 SVGAGI, per germline (reference sequence). The CDR3 here is CASATSAVSTDTQYF. CDR3 in DNA: TGTGCCAGCGCTACTAGCGCCGTTAGCACAGATACGCAGTATTTT.

J is TRBJ1-1 and V is TRBV19, with TRBD1 identical over 7 bases. The germline V gene encodes CDR1 LNHDA and CDR2 SQIVND (reference sequence). This CDR3 has 15 amino acids. Germline trimming cut 6 bases from V and 3 bases from J; bases unmatched to any gene: 10. The CDR3 spells CASSLDRDIYTEAFF. As DNA, the CDR3 is TGTGCCAGTAGCCTCGACAGGGATATTTACACTGAAGCTTTCTTT.

The chain combines TRBV3-1 (or the pseudogene TRBV3-2) with TRBJ2-5, with 10 bases identical to TRBD2. Trimming removed 2 bases from V and 3 bases from J; junction bases left unmatched: 6. CDR3 length equals 16 residues. Germline loops: CDR1 LGHDT, CDR2 YNNKEL (reference sequence). CDR3 nucleotide sequence: TGTGCCAGCAGCCAAAACATAGCGGGGGGTAAAGAGACCCAGTACTTC. Its protein product is CASSQNIAGGKETQYF.

This chain connects TRBV7-2 to TRBJ2-1; TRBD2 matches at 15 bases. This CDR3 has 15 amino acids. The germline V gene has CDR1 SGHTA and CDR2 FQGNSA. V gave up 7 bases and J gave up 9 bases; unmatched junction bases: 7. For the CDR3, the DNA is TGTGCCAGCACGACGGGACTAGCGGGGGGTGGTGAGCAGTTCTTC. Translated, it gives CASTTGLAGGGEQFF.

A word on this clone: The sample contains more than one DNA sequence encoding this CDR3. The rearrangement joins TRBV19 to TRBJ2-7; 8 positions agree with TRBD2. CDR3 size: 14 residues. With 5 bases clipped from V and 1 base from J, the junction kept 4 bases outside the gene matches. In germline, CDR1 is LNHDA, CDR2 SQIVND (reference sequence). CDR3 sequence (DNA): TGTGCCAGTAGTGCGGGAGGAAGTTCCTACGAGCAGTACTTC. Its translation: CASSAGGSSYEQYF.

V gene TRBV7-3 combines with J gene TRBJ2-1, with TRBD2 matching 8 bases. J gave up 2 bases and V 5 bases, and 11 bases lay outside the gene matches. The CDR3 extends over 17 amino acids. The germline V gene has CDR1 SGHTA and CDR2 FQGTGA. In DNA, the CDR3 is TGTGCCAGCAGCCTACACCGGACTAGCAGCACCTACAATGAGCAGTTCTTC. Translated: CASSLHRTSSTYNEQFF.

The V gene is TRBV19, the J gene TRBJ2-3, with TRBD2 as a possible D gene (5 bases). Germline CDR1 LNHDA, CDR2 SQIVND (reference sequence). Trimming took 7 bases from V and 3 from J, leaving 11 bases between them. The CDR3 loop spans 13 amino acids. The CDR3 nucleotides are TGTGCCAGTAAACAGCGCGGGACAGATACGCAGTATTTT. It encodes CASKQRGTDTQYF.

The V call is TRBV13, the J call TRBJ1-1; D unclear. The germline V gene has CDR1 PRHDT and CDR2 FYEKMQ (reference sequence). This CDR3 has 16 residues. Trimming cost V 0 bases and J 0 bases, with 11 bases left between them. CDR3 nucleotides: TGTGCCAGCAGCTTAGGCTATGAGGGAATGAACACTGAAGCTTTCTTT. This translates into CASSLGYEGMNTEAFF.

This clone was detected a few times. V and J are TRBV2 and TRBJ1-5; TRBD1 aligns across 9 bases. Looked up from germline, CDR1 is SNHLY and CDR2 is FYNNEI. V lost 8 bases to trimming and J lost 10 bases; unmatched junction nucleotides: 12. CDR3 length equals 14 residues. CDR3 DNA: TGTGCCAGCGGAAGAACACAGGGGGCTGGTCCCCAGCATTTT. Translation gives CASGRTQGAGPQHF.

This rearrangement joins TRBV2 to TRBJ2-3; tentative D call: TRBD2 (7 bases). Between the trimmed V and J ends, which lost 10 bases and 5 bases, there was a span of 16 bases. In germline, CDR1 is SNHLY, CDR2 FYNNEI. The CDR3 runs 13 residues. The CDR3 spells CATLGGQVDTQYF. CDR3 nucleotides: TGTGCCACCCTGGGGGGGCAGGTAGATACGCAGTATTTT.

With respect to this clone: At the DNA level, this CDR3 is encoded by other sequences in the same sample as well. J is TRBJ1-3 and V is TRBV3-1 (or the pseudogene TRBV3-2); D unclear. Deletions cut 0 bases from V and 0 bases from J, with 6 bases between. Germline CDR1 LGHDT, CDR2 YNNKEL (reference sequence). This CDR3 has 15 amino acids. The CDR3 sequence is CASSQDTVSGNTIYF. CDR3 nucleotide sequence: TGTGCCAGCAGCCAAGATACGGTCTCTGGAAACACCATATATTTT.

This chain uses TRBV7-6 with TRBJ2-2; TRBD2 is a possible D gene (6 bases). V was trimmed by 2 bases and J by 4 bases, leaving 14 bases between them. The CDR3 spans 16 residues. Germline V gene data show CDR1 as SGHVS and CDR2 as FNYEAQ. In DNA, the CDR3 is TGTGCCAGCAGCTTAAGTACAGCGGAGGGCACCGGGGAGCTGTTTTTT. Translated, it gives CASSLSTAEGTGELFF.

V usage is TRBV6-5 and J usage is TRBJ2-5, with a possible D match to TRBD2 (7 bases). The CDR3 runs 14 residues. V was trimmed by 7 bases and J by 5 bases, leaving 17 bases between them. Germline V lookup: CDR1 MNHEY, CDR2 SVGAGI. The CDR3 nucleotides are TGTGCCAGCACCTCGCCGGGGGGCTGGGAGACCCAGTACTTC. This codes for CASTSPGGWETQYF.